Listed here are 6 T cell receptor beta chains from one sample, sequenced in a study of blood T cell repertoires in COVID-19. Libraries were prepared by immunoSEQ multiplex PCR; TCRdb keeps only in-frame clonotypes and omits some of them. The sample carries 120,000 or so clones, around four fifths recorded once. The sequencing sample was made of peripheral blood. These receptors came from a human donor in a cohort sampled during active COVID-19.

The chain couples TRBV2 to TRBJ1-2; D might be TRBD1 (6 bases). CDR3 length: 15 residues. V was shortened by 6 bases and J by 6 bases, with 20 bases between the two germline ends. From germline, CDR1 is SNHLY and CDR2 FYNNEI. The CDR3 is CASSGSRGALNGYTF. The DNA for the CDR3 is TGTGCCAGCAGCGGTAGTCGGGGGGCGCTTAATGGCTACACCTTC.

The J gene is TRBJ2-4, the V gene TRBV21-1; TRBD1 is the table's D call and was not checked against the DNA. TRBV21-1 is reported as a pseudogene. CDR3 size: 15 residues. CDR3 DNA sequence: TGTGCCAGCAGCAAGGGACAGGGGGCCAAAAACATTCAGTACTTC. Translated, it gives CASSKGQGAKNIQYF.

Many counts were recorded for this clone. The CDR3 sequence: CASTPRPGTGELFF. The DNA of the CDR3 is TGTGCCAGCACCCCAAGGCCAGGCACCGGGGAGCTGTTTTTT. The chain combines TRBV6-4 with TRBJ2-2; no reliable D call. CDR3 size: 14 residues. Germline CDR1 and CDR2: MRHNA and SNTAGT. Trimming removed 7 bases at V and 4 bases at J, with 13 bases between.

This clone was seen a single time. V is TRBV30 and J is TRBJ1-5; D is possibly TRBD1 (6 bases). V was shortened by 1 base and J by 2 bases, with 6 bases between the two germline ends. CDR1 is GTSNPN and CDR2 is SVGIG in the germline V gene (reference sequence). This CDR3 is built from 13 residues. CDR3 in amino acids: CAWSGTGNQPQHF. In nucleotides, the CDR3 is TGTGCCTGGAGTGGGACAGGCAATCAGCCCCAGCATTTT.

The chain joins TRBV5-1 to TRBJ2-5, with TRBD1 identical over 9 bases. Germline V gene data show CDR1 as SGHRS and CDR2 as YFSETQ. The CDR3 extends over 16 amino acids. J gave up 5 bases and V 0 bases, and 8 bases lay outside the gene matches. CDR3 protein: CASSLGGQGRGETQYF. The CDR3 DNA is TGCGCCAGCAGCTTGGGGGGACAGGGACGAGGGGAGACCCAGTACTTC. The full variable domain, in which reference TRBV5-1 and TRBJ2-5 provide the parts outside the CDR3, is KAGVTQTPRYLIKTRGQQVTLSCSPISGHRSVSWYQQTPGQGLQFLFEYFSETQRNKGNFPGRFSGRQFSNSRSEMNVSTLELGDSALYLCASSLGGQGRGETQYFGPGTRLLVL.

The J gene is TRBJ2-3, the V gene TRBV18, with TRBD2 identical over 15 bases. V lost 6 bases to trimming and J lost 3 bases; unmatched junction nucleotides: 4. Germline values: CDR1 KGHSH, CDR2 LQKENI. CDR3 length equals 16 residues. The CDR3 is CASSRTSGGATDTQYF. CDR3 coding DNA: TGTGCCAGCTCGCGGACTAGCGGGGGGGCTACAGATACGCAGTATTTT.